A selection of T cell receptor beta chains follows, all from one sample in a study of control samples from healthy donors and cancer patients. Only in-frame clones appear in the TCRdb table, and some are missing; sequencing was by immunoSEQ multiplex PCR. In the table there are 100,000 to 150,000 clones, roughly 87% of which are singletons. Sequencing was performed on blood. These receptors were obtained from a man between 18 and 29 years old in good health. The CDR3 runs from the conserved cysteine through the conserved F or W. The D gene is left open where the match is weak. Some rows have no size entry. The others give once, few or many, or a class for an expanded clone.

V	size	D	J	DNA	CDR3
TRBV7-6	-	-	TRBJ2-3	TGTGCCAGCAGCTTACTGGCGGGGGCTGGCACAGATACGCAGTATTTT	CASSLLAGAGTDTQYF
TRBV18	-	-	TRBJ1-4	TGTGCCAGCTCCCGGGATGCAACTAATGAAAAACTGTTTTTT	CASSRDATNEKLFF
TRBV25-1	-	-	TRBJ1-1	TGTGCCAGCAGACGGAAGAGCACTGAAGCTTTCTTT	CASRRKSTEAFF
TRBV6-2/TRBV6-3	-	TRBD1	TRBJ1-1	TGTGCCAGCAGTGGTGGGGAACAGGGGGCGCCTGAAGCTTTCTTT	CASSGGEQGAPEAFF
TRBV29-1	-	-	TRBJ1-1	TGCAGCGCACGGGGCAGCTCGCTCGGAGCTTTCTTT	CSARGSSLGAFF
TRBV28	-	-	TRBJ2-5	TGTGCCAGCAGCCGCCCCGCCGGGGCGGGGCAAGAGACCCAGTACTTC	CASSRPAGAGQETQYF
TRBV4-3	-	-	TRBJ2-2	TGCGCCAGCAGCCAGGCGGCAAACAGTATGAACACCGGGGAGCTGTTTTTT	CASSQAANSMNTGELFF
TRBV7-3	-	TRBD1	TRBJ1-1	TGTGCCACCAGCCTACAGGGGGGGCTGAACACTGAAGCTTTCTTT	CATSLQGGLNTEAFF
TRBV6-6	-	-	TRBJ2-4	TGTGCCAGCAGTTACGGTTTAGGAAACATTCAGTACTTC	CASSYGLGNIQYF
TRBV10-3	-	-	TRBJ1-1	TGTGCCATCAAAGTTCAGGGAAACACTGAAGCTTTCTTT	CAIKVQGNTEAFF
TRBV19	-	TRBD1	TRBJ2-2	TGTGCCAGTAGTGAATACAGGGGGCGGAACACCGGGGAGCTGTTTTTT	CASSEYRGRNTGELFF
TRBV6-6	once	-	TRBJ2-7	TGTGCCAGCAGCCTCCTTAACGAGCAGTACTTC	CASSLLNEQYF
TRBV5-1	-	-	TRBJ1-3	TGCGCCAGCAGCGTCACGCTGGAGGGAAACACCATATATTTT	CASSVTLEGNTIYF
TRBV18	few	TRBD1	TRBJ1-1	TGTGCCAGCTCACCTTGGGGGACAGGGGCTGAAGCTTTCTTT	CASSPWGTGAEAFF
TRBV16	-	-	TRBJ1-1	TGTGCCAGCAGCCAATCCGCCCGTATGAACACTGAAGCTTTCTTT	CASSQSARMNTEAFF
TRBV14	-	TRBD1	TRBJ1-2	TGTGCCAGCAGCCCCGGACAGGGGAACTATGGCTACACCTTC	CASSPGQGNYGYTF
TRBV30	once	TRBD1	TRBJ1-5	TGTGCCTGGAGTGAGGGACAGTTCAATCAGCCCCAGCATTTT	CAWSEGQFNQPQHF
TRBV6-5	-	-	TRBJ2-4	TGTGCCAGCAGTAGTGCGGGTATTCAGTACTTC	CASSSAGIQYF
TRBV6-2/TRBV6-3	-	-	TRBJ1-2	TGTGCCAGCAGTTACTTCGGGGCGAATGGCTACACCTTC	CASSYFGANGYTF
TRBV7-2	-	TRBD1	TRBJ2-1	TGTGCCAGCAGCTTAAAGGGGGCGGCAAATGAGCAGTTCTTC	CASSLKGAANEQFF
TRBV6-5	-	-	TRBJ1-2	TGTGCCAGCAGTTACTCGACTAGTTCAACCCATGGCTACACCTTC	CASSYSTSSTHGYTF
TRBV5-1	-	-	TRBJ1-4	TGCGCCAGCAGCTTGGGGCAGAAAGGCGAAAAACTGTTTTTT	CASSLGQKGEKLFF
TRBV5-1	-	-	TRBJ2-7	TGCGCCAGCAGCTTGGGGTCTAGCATCAGGTCCTACGAGCAGTACTTC	CASSLGSSIRSYEQYF
TRBV28	-	TRBD1	TRBJ2-5	TGTGCCAGCAGAACCCAGGGGGCAGGGGAGACCCAGTACTTC	CASRTQGAGETQYF
TRBV24-1	-	-	TRBJ2-7	TGTGCCACCCGAGGGGCCGGCTGGGCAGACGAGCAGTACTTC	CATRGAGWADEQYF
TRBV2	-	-	TRBJ2-7	TGTGCCAGCAGTGACCCCCCCTACGAGCAGTACTTC	CASSDPPYEQYF
TRBV9	once	-	TRBJ2-1	TGTGCCAGCACCATAAGGGGGACGTCCTACAATGAGCAGTTCTTC	CASTIRGTSYNEQFF
TRBV9	-	-	TRBJ1-1	TGTGCCAGCAGCGTAGGTGGGGGGCAGGACACTGAAGCTTTCTTT	CASSVGGGQDTEAFF
TRBV2	-	-	TRBJ1-5	TGTGCCAGCAGTGAGGGTCGGACAGACAATCAGCCCCAGCATTTT	CASSEGRTDNQPQHF
TRBV4-1	-	-	TRBJ2-2	TGCGCCAGCAGCCAAGATGGGCAGGGAAGGGTTCGTGGCACCGGGGAGCTGTTTTTT	CASSQDGQGRVRGTGELFF